These 6 T cell receptor beta chains were sequenced from one sample in a study of circulating and synovial CD4+ cells in juvenile arthritis. TCRdb's copy holds only in-frame clones and misses some; the assay was immunoSEQ multiplex PCR. The sample records around 17,000 clones, 91% being singletons. Sequencing was done on a sample of CD4+ T cells from blood. The receptors were sampled from a human donor with juvenile idiopathic arthritis.

V usage is TRBV5-4 and J usage is TRBJ2-3, with 10 bases aligning to TRBD2. V lost 4 bases to trimming and J lost 5 bases; unmatched junction nucleotides: 10. This CDR3 spans 16 amino acids. Germline lookup yields CDR1 SGHNT and CDR2 YYREEE (reference sequence). CDR3 DNA: TGTGCCAGCAGCGGTCCCGGGACTAGCGTCATAGATACGCAGTATTTT. Protein: CASSGPGTSVIDTQYF.

The V call is TRBV7-3, the J call TRBJ2-3; D perhaps matches TRBD2 (6 bases). Trimming took off 5 bases at V and 2 bases at J, with 14 bases between the two ends. The CDR3 sequence is 15 residues long. The V gene's germline CDR1 is SGHTA and CDR2 FQGTGA. The CDR3 bases are TGTGCCAGCAGCCCTTCGACTAGTTACACAGATACGCAGTATTTT. This encodes CASSPSTSYTDTQYF.

V gene TRBV5-1 combines with J gene TRBJ2-5, with D possibly TRBD1 on 5 matching bases. Germline V lookup: CDR1 SGHRS, CDR2 YFSETQ. This CDR3 is built from 14 residues. Deletions cut 4 bases from V and 5 bases from J, with 15 bases between. The CDR3 reads CASSHQGGEETQYF. The CDR3 DNA sequence: TGCGCCAGCAGCCATCAGGGCGGTGAGGAGACCCAGTACTTC.

The gene calls are TRBV5-6 and TRBJ1-1, with 8 bases aligning to TRBD1. The germline V gene encodes CDR1 SGHDT and CDR2 YYEEEE. Unmatched junction bases numbered 6, after V lost 4 bases and J lost 7 bases. The CDR3 consists of 13 residues. The CDR3 loop is CASSRDRYLEAFF. As DNA, the CDR3 is TGTGCCAGCAGCCGGGACAGGTACCTTGAAGCTTTCTTT. Based on the CDR3 plus reference TRBV5-6 and TRBJ1-1, the full variable domain is DAGVTQSPTHLIKTRGQQVTLRCSPKSGHDTVSWYQQALGQGPQFIFQYYEEEERQRGNFPDRFSGHQFPNYSSELNVNALLLGDSALYLCASSRDRYLEAFFGQGTRLTVV.

This clone appeared once. The chain recombines TRBV27 with TRBJ1-2, with a weak D call TRBD1 (6 bases). V was pared by 3 bases and J by 4 bases, with 9 bases between. In germline, CDR1 is MNHEY, CDR2 SMNVEV (reference sequence). This CDR3 has 13 residues. For the CDR3, the DNA is TGTGCCAGCAGTTTCAGGGGTAGCTATGGCTACACCTTC. Its translation: CASSFRGSYGYTF.

This chain uses TRBV10-3 with TRBJ1-2; perhaps TRBD1 as D (5 bases). Germline V lookup: CDR1 ENHRY, CDR2 SYGVKD. Trimming cost V 0 bases and J 4 bases, with 15 bases left between them. The CDR3 is 16 amino acids. DNA of the CDR3: TGTGCCATCAGTGAGTCATCGGGGGTTTCAGGCTATGGCTACACCTTC. Amino acid sequence: CAISESSGVSGYGYTF.